Detailed here is one T cell receptor (beta chain). Antigen: not known. This sample stems from a study of T-cell reconstitution after alpha-beta-depleted transplantation in children. Study-wide results and limits: It was reported that alpha-beta T cells came from several hundred expanded graft clones (about two months after transplant). The origin of high day-60 TCRbeta diversity in some patients lay in surviving recipient T cells and thymic progenitors. A year post-transplant, T-cell counts and diversity derived mostly from newly produced T cells.

Unique molecular identifiers were built into the TCRbeta library. MiXCR was run by TCRdb on the PCR reads, yielding one entry per CDR3 protein. The sample includes 350,000 to 500,000 distinct CDR3 sequences, about 45% seen only once; the top ten take 25% to 30%. The junction had 18 bases not matched to a gene; V was cut back by 9 bases and J by 5 bases. This CDR3 is 17 amino acids long. CDR1 MDHEN and CDR2 SYDVKM come from the germline V gene. The sequences come from PBMCs, collected before TCRalphabeta/CD19-depleted stem cell transplant. This TCR was recovered from a girl aged 2 to 10 with aplastic anemia, due to receive a stem cell transplant. The genes are TRBV28 and TRBJ2-3; 9 bases map to TRBD1. CDR3 protein: CASTPSSGQGRGDTQYF. The CDR3 DNA is TGTGCCAGTACTCCCTCGTCTGGACAGGGGCGGGGAGATACGCAGTATTTT.